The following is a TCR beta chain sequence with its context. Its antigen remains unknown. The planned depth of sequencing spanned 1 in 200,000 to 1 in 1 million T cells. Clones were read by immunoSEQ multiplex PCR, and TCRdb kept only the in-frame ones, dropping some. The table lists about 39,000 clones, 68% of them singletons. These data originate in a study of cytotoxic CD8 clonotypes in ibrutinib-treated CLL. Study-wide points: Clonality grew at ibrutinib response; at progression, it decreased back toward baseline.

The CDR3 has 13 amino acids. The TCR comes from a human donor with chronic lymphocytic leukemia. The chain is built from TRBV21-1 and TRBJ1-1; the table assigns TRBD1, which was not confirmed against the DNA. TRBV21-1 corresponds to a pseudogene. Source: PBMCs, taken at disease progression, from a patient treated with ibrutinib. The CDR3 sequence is CASPGVRDTEAFF. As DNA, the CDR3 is TGTGCCAGCCCAGGGGTACGGGACACTGAAGCTTTCTTT.